Included here is one TCR beta chain sequence, with context. Study processing details: Reference gene primer amplification yielded estimated nucleated cell counts. Data came from immunoSEQ multiplex PCR; TCRdb stores just in-frame clones and leaves some out. That table supplies the V and J calls and clone size; D and trimming were determined from the DNA. The sample includes some 150,000 clones, more than 80% seen only once; the top ten take under 3.5%. The data stem from a study of blood T cell repertoires in COVID-19. Study-wide background: COVID-19 samples from acute and convalescent phases originated in the United States, Italy and Spain. T cells, B-cell-depleted T cells, or PBMCs supplied cDNA or gDNA.

The CDR3 runs to 15 residues. Trimming at V came to 5 bases and at J to 4 bases, leaving 8 bases not matched to a gene. Germline assignment: CDR1 SGHAT and CDR2 FQNNGV. The sample taken for sequencing was peripheral blood. The chain joins TRBV11-2 to TRBJ2-1; 7 bases match TRBD1. This receptor was obtained from a woman aged 60-75 years with active COVID-19. CDR3 DNA: TGTGCCAGCAGCCCCCCGGGACAGCCGTACAATGAGCAGTTCTTC. Amino acids: CASSPPGQPYNEQFF.